The 14 T cell receptor beta chains presented below share a single source sample, sequenced in a study of cytomegalovirus exposure and HLA in healthy donors. The PCR made use of 60 Vbeta and 13 Jbeta primers. Using immunoSEQ multiplex PCR, the repertoire was profiled, and TCRdb retains in-frame clones only, with some absent. The data show about 140,000 clones, and the top ten clones hold 0.96%. Source material: PBMCs. These receptors originate from a male donor in good health and CMV-seronegative.

The J gene is TRBJ1-5, the V gene TRBV7-2; 7 bases are a match to TRBD1. Germline V lookup: CDR1 SGHTA, CDR2 FQGNSA. The V gene end was trimmed by 9 bases and the J gene end by 2 bases; junction bases not matched to a gene: 7. The CDR3 has 14 residues. CDR3 region: CASRSGGGNQPQHF. For the CDR3, the DNA is TGTGCCAGTCGTTCAGGGGGAGGCAATCAGCCCCAGCATTTT.

The chain combines TRBV5-1 with TRBJ2-7, with a tentative D call TRBD2 (6 bases). Germline V gene data show CDR1 as SGHRS and CDR2 as YFSETQ. Deletions cut 4 bases from V and 0 bases from J, with 8 bases between. This CDR3 comprises 13 residues. This CDR3 reads CASSDGSSYEQYF. The CDR3 DNA reads TGCGCCAGCAGCGACGGGAGCTCCTACGAGCAGTACTTC. The full variable domain, its missing parts supplied by reference TRBV5-1 and TRBJ2-7, is KAGVTQTPRYLIKTRGQQVTLSCSPISGHRSVSWYQQTPGQGLQFLFEYFSETQRNKGNFPGRFSGRQFSNSRSEMNVSTLELGDSALYLCASSDGSSYEQYFGPGTRLTVT.

The chain links TRBV19 to TRBJ1-2; tentatively, D is TRBD1 (6 bases). The V end lost 3 bases, the J end lost 4 bases, and 12 bases lay between the germline ends. The CDR3 runs 14 residues. In germline, CDR1 is LNHDA, CDR2 SQIVND (reference sequence). The CDR3 is CASSIQGSGYGYTF. The CDR3 nucleotides read TGTGCCAGTAGTATTCAGGGGTCCGGCTATGGCTACACCTTC. The full variable domain, its missing parts supplied by reference TRBV19 and TRBJ1-2, is DGGITQSPKYLFRKEGQNVTLSCEQNLNHDAMYWYRQDPGQGLRLIYYSQIVNDFQKGDIAEGYSVSREKKESFPLTVTSAQKNPTAFYLCASSIQGSGYGYTFGSGTRLTVV.

The chain has TRBV18 and TRBJ1-4; TRBD1 matches at 7 bases. The CDR3 sequence is 13 residues long. Unmatched junction bases numbered 9, after V lost 5 bases and J lost 12 bases. Germline loops: CDR1 KGHSH, CDR2 LQKENI. In DNA form, the CDR3 reads TGTGCCAGCTCATCACTCGACAGGGCTGAACTGTTTTTT. As protein: CASSSLDRAELFF.

The chain has TRBV5-6 and TRBJ2-1; a weak D match, TRBD1 (5 bases). The germline gives CDR1 SGHDT, CDR2 YYEEEE. V was shortened by 0 bases and J by 5 bases, with 9 bases between the two germline ends. This CDR3 region has 14 residues. CDR3 nucleotide sequence: TGTGCCAGCAGCTTGGGACAACAGGACAATGAGCAGTTCTTC. Its translation: CASSLGQQDNEQFF. The full variable domain, its missing parts supplied by reference TRBV5-6 and TRBJ2-1, is DAGVTQSPTHLIKTRGQQVTLRCSPKSGHDTVSWYQQALGQGPQFIFQYYEEEERQRGNFPDRFSGHQFPNYSSELNVNALLLGDSALYLCASSLGQQDNEQFFGPGTRLTVL.

The chain couples TRBV28 to TRBJ1-2; maybe TRBD1 (5 bases). The germline V gene has CDR1 MDHEN and CDR2 SYDVKM. V was pared by 2 bases and J by 4 bases, with 14 bases between. CDR3 length: 15 residues. Here the CDR3 reads CASSLGGGVRYGYTF. The CDR3 coding sequence is TGTGCCAGCAGTTTAGGGGGAGGGGTTCGCTATGGCTACACCTTC.

The chain links TRBV10-1 to TRBJ1-3; D not certain. The germline V and J ends were trimmed by 4 bases and 0 bases, with 10 bases remaining between them. Looked up from germline, CDR1 is WNHNN and CDR2 is SYGVQD (reference sequence). This CDR3 region has 15 residues. CDR3 loop: CASSVDSSSGNTIYF. CDR3 nucleotides: TGCGCCAGCAGTGTAGACTCAAGCTCTGGAAACACCATATATTTT.

The chain joins TRBV7-8 to TRBJ2-1, with TRBD2 identical over 7 bases. Germline loops: CDR1 SGHVS, CDR2 FQNEAQ. V lost 6 bases, J lost 6 bases, and 11 bases stayed unmatched. The CDR3 runs 15 residues. DNA for the CDR3: TGTGCCAGCAGTGGGCGGGGACTAAATGTCAATGAGCAGTTCTTC. Translating gives CASSGRGLNVNEQFF.

The V call is TRBV18, the J call TRBJ2-3; 7 bases are a match to TRBD2. The germline V gene has CDR1 KGHSH and CDR2 LQKENI. The CDR3 runs 18 residues. V was pared by 2 bases and J by 1 base, with 12 bases of the junction left unmatched. CDR3: CASSPGAGVPSRTDTQYF. DNA for the CDR3: TGTGCCAGCTCACCAGGGGCGGGGGTGCCCTCACGCACAGATACGCAGTATTTT.

The chain employs TRBV18 and TRBJ1-5; perhaps TRBD1 as D (5 bases). The V end lost 1 base, the J end lost 4 bases, and 8 bases lay between the germline ends. The CDR3 is made up of 14 amino acids. Per the germline V gene, CDR1 is KGHSH and CDR2 is LQKENI. CDR3 region: CASSPRQSNQPQHF. CDR3 DNA sequence: TGTGCCAGCTCACCACGACAGTCTAATCAGCCCCAGCATTTT.

The J gene is TRBJ2-1, the V gene TRBV5-1; 8 bases align to TRBD2. Germline trimming cut 4 bases from V and 5 bases from J; bases unmatched to any gene: 5. CDR3 length: 14 residues. Per germline, CDR1 SGHRS and CDR2 YFSETQ. The chain's CDR3 is CASSPGTRNNEQFF. The CDR3 bases are TGCGCCAGCAGCCCCGGGACTAGGAACAATGAGCAGTTCTTC.

The chain links TRBV7-9 to TRBJ2-7; perhaps TRBD1 as D (5 bases). The CDR3 is 13 amino acids. Trimming took 5 bases from V and 4 from J, leaving 12 bases between them. Germline assignment: CDR1 SEHNR and CDR2 FQNEAQ (reference sequence). CDR3 bases: TGTGCCAGCAGCCGCTCAGGGTTTTACGAGCAGTACTTC. The encoded protein is CASSRSGFYEQYF.

As concerns this clone: One junction end disagrees with the germline gene, perhaps due to a read error. The gene calls are TRBV28 and TRBJ2-5, with 9 bases fitting TRBD1. Per germline, CDR1 MDHEN and CDR2 SYDVKM. This CDR3 is built from 14 residues. CDR3 loop: CASNLQGALETQYF. The CDR3 nucleotides are TGTGCCAGCAATTTACAGGGGGCGCTGGAGACCCAGTACTTC.

The chain couples TRBV6-5 to TRBJ1-5; D is undetermined. Trimming shortened V by 6 bases and J by 3 bases, and 15 bases separated the two germline ends. Germline assignment: CDR1 MNHEY and CDR2 SVGAGI. This CDR3 is 15 amino acids long. The CDR3 spells CASSTGRNLNQPQHF. The CDR3 DNA reads as TGTGCCAGCAGCACCGGCAGGAATCTCAATCAGCCCCAGCATTTT.